This paragraph reports one T cell receptor (beta chain). Its antigen is unknown. The sample is drawn from a study of T cell responses to AZD1222 COVID-19 vaccine. Regarding the study as a whole: A mostly white British donor set with more females was recruited, and clonal diversity was possibly underestimated. Unmutated regions of variants are reportedly targeted by nearly half of spike-specific TCRs.

Germline V CDR1 and CDR2: MNHNS, SASEGT. Trimming removed 2 bases from V and 9 bases from J; junction bases left unmatched: 17. The CDR3 length is 20 residues. The assay was immunoSEQ multiplex PCR, and TCRdb's table has in-frame clones only and misses some. The profile shows about 120,000 clones, around 90% of them singletons. The sequence was obtained from an adult in good health. This sample comprised peripheral blood, obtained on day 0 of AZD1222 vaccination. The V and J genes are TRBV6-1 and TRBJ2-1; 15 nucleotides agree with TRBD2. CDR3 sequence: CASSEYGGLGLAGGPSEQFF. CDR3 in DNA: TGTGCCAGCAGTGAATACGGGGGCTTAGGACTAGCGGGAGGGCCGAGTGAGCAGTTCTTC.